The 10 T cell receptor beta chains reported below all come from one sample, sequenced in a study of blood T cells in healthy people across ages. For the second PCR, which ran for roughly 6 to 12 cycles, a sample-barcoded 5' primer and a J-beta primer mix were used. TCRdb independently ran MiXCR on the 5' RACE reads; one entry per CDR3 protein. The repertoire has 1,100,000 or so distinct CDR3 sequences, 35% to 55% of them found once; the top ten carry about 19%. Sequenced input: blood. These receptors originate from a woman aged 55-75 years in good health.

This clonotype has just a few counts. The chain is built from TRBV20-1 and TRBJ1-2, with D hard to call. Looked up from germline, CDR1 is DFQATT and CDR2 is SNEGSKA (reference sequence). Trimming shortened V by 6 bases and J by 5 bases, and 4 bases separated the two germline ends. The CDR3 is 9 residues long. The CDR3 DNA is TGCAGTGCACCGTATGGCTACACCTTC. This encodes CSAPYGYTF.

CDR3 protein: CASSVVGAGTEAFF. The CDR3 DNA reads TGTGCCAGCAGCGTGGTAGGGGCGGGGACTGAAGCTTTCTTT. The chain uses TRBV9 and TRBJ1-1, with D perhaps matching TRBD1 (5 bases). The V end lost 2 bases, the J end lost 5 bases, and 13 bases lay between the germline ends. Germline CDR1 and CDR2: SGDLS and YYNGEE. The CDR3 covers 14 residues. Filled out from reference TRBV9 and TRBJ1-1, the complete variable domain reads DSGVTQTPKHLITATGQRVTLRCSPRSGDLSVYWYQQSLDQGLQFLIQYYNGEERAKGNILERFSAQQFPDLHSELNLSSLELGDSALYFCASSVVGAGTEAFFGQGTRLTVV.

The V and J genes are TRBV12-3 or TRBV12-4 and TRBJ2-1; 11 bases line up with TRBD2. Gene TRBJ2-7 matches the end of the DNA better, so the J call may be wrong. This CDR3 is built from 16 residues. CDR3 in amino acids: CASSRLAGFPYNEQYF. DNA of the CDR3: TGTGCCAGCTCCCGACTAGCGGGATTCCCCTACAATGAGCAGTACTTC.

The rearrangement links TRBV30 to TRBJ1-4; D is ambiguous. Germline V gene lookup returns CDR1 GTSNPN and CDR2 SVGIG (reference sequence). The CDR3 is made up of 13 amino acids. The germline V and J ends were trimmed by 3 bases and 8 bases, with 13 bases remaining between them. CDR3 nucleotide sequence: TGTGCCTGGAGACTCTCGACCGGGGAAAAACTGTTTTTT. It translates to CAWRLSTGEKLFF.

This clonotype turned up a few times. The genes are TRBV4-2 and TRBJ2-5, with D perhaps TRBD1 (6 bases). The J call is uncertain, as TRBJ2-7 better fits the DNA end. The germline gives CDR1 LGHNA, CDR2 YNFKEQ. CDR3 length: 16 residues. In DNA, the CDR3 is TGTGCCAGCAGCCACCTCCAGACAGGCCCCGGTTACGAGCAGTACTTC. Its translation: CASSHLQTGPGYEQYF.

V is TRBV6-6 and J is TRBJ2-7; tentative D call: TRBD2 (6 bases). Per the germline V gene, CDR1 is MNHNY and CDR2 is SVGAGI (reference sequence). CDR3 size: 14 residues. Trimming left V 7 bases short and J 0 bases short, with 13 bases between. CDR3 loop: CASNAGTASYEQYF. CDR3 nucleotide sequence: TGTGCCAGCAACGCCGGGACTGCCTCCTACGAGCAGTACTTC.

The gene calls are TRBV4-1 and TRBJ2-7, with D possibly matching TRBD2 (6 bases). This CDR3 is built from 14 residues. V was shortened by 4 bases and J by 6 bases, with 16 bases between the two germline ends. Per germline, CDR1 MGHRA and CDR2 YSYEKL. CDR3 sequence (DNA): TGCGCCAGCAGCCTTCCGGGGGAGAACAGCGAGCAGTACTTC. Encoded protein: CASSLPGENSEQYF.

The CDR3, as DNA: TGTGCCAGCAGCTTAGCGAGGGACCTTCTTCAGTACTTC. Its protein is CASSLARDLLQYF. V gene TRBV7-2 combines with J gene TRBJ2-7; D may be TRBD1 or TRBD2 (5 bases each). CDR1 SGHTA and CDR2 FQGNSA come from the germline V gene. V was pared by 0 bases and J by 10 bases, with 13 bases between. The CDR3 sequence is 13 residues long.

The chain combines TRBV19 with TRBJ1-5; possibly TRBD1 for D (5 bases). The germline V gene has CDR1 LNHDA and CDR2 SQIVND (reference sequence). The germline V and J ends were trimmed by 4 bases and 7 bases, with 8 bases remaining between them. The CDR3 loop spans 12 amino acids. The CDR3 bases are TGTGCCAGTAGTACAGGGTTGCAGCCCCAGCATTTT. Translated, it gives CASSTGLQPQHF.

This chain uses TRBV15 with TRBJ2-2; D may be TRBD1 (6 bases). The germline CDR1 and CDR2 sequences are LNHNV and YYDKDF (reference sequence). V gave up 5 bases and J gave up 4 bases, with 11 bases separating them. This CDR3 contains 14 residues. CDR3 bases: TGTGCCACCAGCGGGCAGGGGAGCACCGGGGAGCTGTTTTTT. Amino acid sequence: CATSGQGSTGELFF. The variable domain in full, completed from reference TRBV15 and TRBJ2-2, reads DAMVIQNPRYQVTQFGKPVTLSCSQTLNHNVMYWYQQKSSQAPKLLFHYYDKDFNNEADTPDNFQSRRPNTSFCFLDIRSPGLGDTAMYLCATSGQGSTGELFFGEGSRLTVL.